The 20 T cell receptor beta chains in this list originate from one sample, sequenced in a study of T cells in Graves' hyperthyroidism and ophthalmopathy. TCR beta CDR3 sequences were amplified from RNA transcripts. TCR CDR3 underwent first-round RT-PCR with the HTBI primer set. Via MiXCR, TCRdb re-called the multiplex PCR reads, giving one row per CDR3 protein. The sample shows hundreds of thousands of distinct CDR3 sequences, roughly 15% of them seen only once. Sequencing was done on a sample of blood. Receptors originate from a woman between 50 and 59 years old with Graves' ophthalmopathy.

This clonotype has at least ten counts. The chain's CDR3 is CSAREGAGTYEQYF. The CDR3 coding sequence is TGCAGTGCTAGAGAAGGGGCGGGGACCTACGAGCAGTACTTC. This chain links TRBV20-1 with TRBJ2-7; weak D call: TRBD2 (6 bases). The V gene lost 0 bases and the J gene lost 2 bases, with 11 bases spanning the gap. This CDR3 is 14 amino acids long. Germline loops: CDR1 DFQATT, CDR2 SNEGSKA (reference sequence).

In its sample, this clonotype was seen many times. The chain uses TRBV12-3 or TRBV12-4 and TRBJ2-7; D is possibly TRBD2 (5 bases). V was cut by 3 bases and J by 3 bases, with 6 bases left in between. The CDR3 extends over 12 amino acids. In DNA, the CDR3 is TGTGCCAGCAGTTTGGACTTCTACGAGCAGTACTTC. This translates into CASSLDFYEQYF.

Of note for this clonotype: A much larger clone lies one base from this, so it may be a read error. V usage is TRBV6-1 and J usage is TRBJ1-1; the D gene is possibly TRBD1 (6 bases). Germline V gives CDR1 MNHNS, CDR2 SASEGT. This CDR3 has 13 amino acids. V lost 5 bases to trimming and J lost 3 bases, with 10 bases between them. CDR3 nucleotides: TGTGCCAGCAGTCGGGGGCCTGACACTGAAGCTTTCTTT. Its protein is CASSRGPDTEAFF.

This clonotype was observed many times. The chain joins TRBV20-1 to TRBJ2-3; 10 nucleotides align to TRBD2. The CDR3 sequence is 14 residues long. Germline V CDR1 and CDR2: DFQATT, SNEGSKA (reference sequence). V gave up 8 bases and J gave up 3 bases; unmatched junction bases: 8. The CDR3 sequence: CSTLAGLATDTQYF. As DNA, the CDR3 is TGCAGTACACTAGCGGGACTAGCGACAGATACGCAGTATTTT.

This clonotype was observed a handful of times. The chain couples TRBV28 to TRBJ2-7; 10 nucleotides line up with TRBD2. CDR3 size: 15 residues. CDR1 MDHEN and CDR2 SYDVKM come from the germline V gene. The V and J ends lost 5 bases and 0 bases, in that order; junction bases with no gene match: 4. DNA for the CDR3: TGTGCCAGCAGTCTAGCGGGAGTTATCTCCTACGAGCAGTACTTC. Translation: CASSLAGVISYEQYF.

This clonotype came up many times. The chain is built from TRBV9 and TRBJ2-1; tentatively, D is TRBD2 (5 bases). The V gene's germline CDR1 is SGDLS and CDR2 YYNGEE. Between the trimmed V and J ends, which lost 0 bases and 0 bases, there was a span of 10 bases. The length of the CDR3 is 16 residues. CDR3 in amino acids: CASSVVGSSSYNEQFF. CDR3 nucleotide sequence: TGTGCCAGCAGCGTAGTGGGGAGCAGCTCCTACAATGAGCAGTTCTTC.

There are a few counts of this clonotype. The gene calls are TRBV13 and TRBJ1-1, with 9 bases that match TRBD1. V was clipped by 6 bases and J by 5 bases; unmatched bases: 10. Germline V CDR1 and CDR2: PRHDT, FYEKMQ (reference sequence). This CDR3 comprises 15 residues. Here the CDR3 DNA reads TGTGCCAGCAGGGAAAGGGACAGGGTAAATACTGAAGCTTTCTTT. Its protein is CASRERDRVNTEAFF. Full variable domain (missing parts from reference TRBV13 and TRBJ1-1): AAGVIQSPRHLIKEKRETATLKCYPIPRHDTVYWYQQGPGQDPQFLISFYEKMQSDKGSIPDRFSAQQFSDYHSELNMSSLELGDSALYFCASRERDRVNTEAFFGQGTRLTVV.

In the case of this clonotype: A much bigger clone sits one base away, suggesting this may be a read error. The conserved final phenylalanine or tryptophan is absent from the CDR3, which likely points to a read error. J is TRBJ1-1 and V is TRBV24-1, with D unclear. CDR1 and CDR2 from the germline V gene are KGHDR and SFDVKD. V lost 5 bases and J 3 bases, leaving 6 bases between the germline ends. This CDR3 has 12 residues. The CDR3 loop reads CATSGEYTEAFL. The CDR3 DNA sequence: TGTGCCACCAGTGGGGAGTACACTGAAGCTTTCCTT.

The table lists this clonotype with a few counts. In DNA form, the CDR3 reads TGTGCCAGCAGCGAAACAGGGGTAGGCTACACCTTC. The encoded protein is CASSETGVGYTF. The gene calls are TRBV12-3 or TRBV12-4 and TRBJ1-2, with 7 positions matching TRBD1. The CDR3 has 12 amino acids. V lost 6 bases to trimming and J lost 8 bases; unmatched junction nucleotides: 6.

In regard to this clonotype: At one boundary the junction diverges from the germline segment, which might be a read error. The chain carries TRBV4-2 and TRBJ1-1, with a tentative D call TRBD1 (6 bases). Germline V gene lookup returns CDR1 LGHNA and CDR2 YNFKEQ. This CDR3 has 16 amino acids. The CDR3 DNA reads TGTGCCGGCAGCCCATTGGCAGGGGAGATGAACACTGAAGCTTTCTTT. This sequence encodes CAGSPLAGEMNTEAFF.

This chain links TRBV7-9 with TRBJ2-1; 15 bases map to TRBD2. The CDR3 runs 15 residues. V dropped 2 bases and J dropped 10; count of bases not matched to a gene: 3. The germline gives CDR1 SEHNR, CDR2 FQNEAQ (reference sequence). For the CDR3, the DNA is TGTGCCAGCAGCTTAAGAGGACTAGCGGGAGGGGAGCAGTTCTTC. Its translation: CASSLRGLAGGEQFF. The variable domain in full, completed from reference TRBV7-9 and TRBJ2-1, reads DTGVSQNPRHKITKRGQNVTFRCDPISEHNRLYWYRQTLGQGPEFLTYFQNEAQLEKSRLLSDRFSAERPKGSFSTLEIQRTEQGDSAMYLCASSLRGLAGGEQFFGPGTRLTVL.

CDR3 in DNA: TGTGCCAGTAGTGCCCGGACTAGCGGCCCTGCCTACAATGAGCAGTTCTTC. It encodes CASSARTSGPAYNEQFF. The chain recombines TRBV19 with TRBJ2-1; 10 positions match TRBD2. Germline CDR1 is LNHDA and CDR2 is SQIVND (reference sequence). The CDR3 runs 17 residues. J was trimmed by 2 bases and V by 5 bases; bases with no gene match: 9.

This clonotype was counted many times. V gene TRBV6-2 or TRBV6-3 combines with J gene TRBJ2-3, with 8 bases matching TRBD2. J lost 2 bases, V lost 1 base, and 2 bases had no gene match. Germline V CDR1 and CDR2: MNHEY, SVGEGT. This CDR3 comprises 15 residues. The CDR3 DNA sequence: TGTGCCAGCAGTTACTTCGGACTAGCCACAGATACGCAGTATTTT. Residues: CASSYFGLATDTQYF.

This clonotype was observed a handful of times. This chain connects TRBV11-2 to TRBJ2-2; D perhaps matches TRBD1 (7 bases). This CDR3 has 17 residues. The V end lost 6 bases, the J end lost 6 bases, and 23 bases lay between the germline ends. CDR1 SGHAT and CDR2 FQNNGV come from the germline V gene. The CDR3 nucleotides read TGTGCCAGCAGTTCAAGGGAACAGGGGACTCGGGCCGGGGAGCTGTTTTTT. It codes for CASSSREQGTRAGELFF.

This clonotype was detected many times. The J gene is TRBJ2-1, the V gene TRBV12-3 or TRBV12-4; possible D gene TRBD2, 6 bases. The CDR3 has 17 amino acids. V lost 0 bases to trimming and J lost 0 bases, with 12 bases between them. The CDR3 loop is CASSLAVGGSSYNEQFF. In DNA form, the CDR3 reads TGTGCCAGCAGTTTAGCCGTGGGGGGTAGCTCCTACAATGAGCAGTTCTTC.

This clonotype occurred many times. V usage is TRBV30 and J usage is TRBJ2-7; possible D gene TRBD2, 6 bases. The V gene's germline CDR1 is GTSNPN and CDR2 SVGIG (reference sequence). This CDR3 is built from 12 residues. V was trimmed by 3 bases and J by 4 bases, leaving 10 bases between them. CDR3 in DNA: TGTGCCTGGAGGGCCCGGGAGTACGAGCAGTACTTC. The encoded protein is CAWRAREYEQYF.

The table lists this clonotype with a few counts. The rearrangement joins TRBV27 to TRBJ2-5; 8 bases agree with TRBD1. Germline CDR1 and CDR2: MNHEY and SMNVEV (reference sequence). Trimming at V came to 2 bases and at J to 4 bases, leaving 3 bases not matched to a gene. This CDR3 is built from 14 residues. The DNA of the CDR3 is TGTGCCAGCAGTTTAACACAGGGGGGAGAGACCCAGTACTTC. Residues: CASSLTQGGETQYF.

This rearrangement joins TRBV28 to TRBJ1-6; TRBD1 agrees at 9 bases. The CDR3 is 16 amino acids. V lost 3 bases and J lost 8; bases outside the gene matches: 8. CDR1 and CDR2 (germline): MDHEN, SYDVKM. For the CDR3, the DNA is TGTGCCAGCAGTTTCTGGGACAGGGTATCCTATTCACCCCTCCACTTT. As protein: CASSFWDRVSYSPLHF.

The chain employs TRBV28 and TRBJ2-3, with a tentative D call TRBD2 (6 bases). Germline V lookup: CDR1 MDHEN, CDR2 SYDVKM. Between the trimmed V and J ends, which lost 8 bases and 2 bases, there was a span of 17 bases. This CDR3 has 15 amino acids. CDR3 nucleotides: TGTGCCAGCCAAGACGGAGGGGTTTTCACAGATACGCAGTATTTT. The encoded protein is CASQDGGVFTDTQYF.

This clonotype was seen at least ten times. This chain joins TRBV12-3 or TRBV12-4 and TRBJ1-2; a possible D gene is TRBD1 (6 bases). The V end lost 0 bases, the J end lost 0 bases, and 8 bases lay between the germline ends. This CDR3 is 15 amino acids long. The CDR3 DNA is TGTGCCAGCAGTTTAGCGGCAGGGGCTAACTATGGCTACACCTTC. Translating it yields CASSLAAGANYGYTF.